The 21 T cell receptor beta chains in this list originate from one sample, sequenced in a study of T cell clonotyping in hematopoietic cell transplantation. Using immunoSEQ multiplex PCR, the repertoire was profiled, and TCRdb retains in-frame clones only, with some absent. Seen here are some 12,000 clones, roughly 89% observed once, and the top ten hold less than 20%. The specimen comprised PBMCs, sampled 100 days after allogeneic stem cell transplant. These receptors originate from a female patient aged 55-70 years who had an allogeneic stem cell transplant from an unrelated donor, so the T cells may come from the graft donor. Some clones in this sample may be carry-over from other donors' samples.

V usage is TRBV27 and J usage is TRBJ1-1; tentative D call: TRBD1 (6 bases). CDR3 length: 14 amino acids. V lost 7 bases to trimming and J lost 5 bases, with 17 bases between them. Looked up from germline, CDR1 is MNHEY and CDR2 is SMNVEV (reference sequence). CDR3 loop: CASKPGGQWTEAFF. Written as DNA, the CDR3 is TGTGCCAGCAAACCGGGGGGGCAGTGGACTGAAGCTTTCTTT.

The chain uses TRBV10-2 and TRBJ2-3, with 8 nucleotides matching TRBD2. CDR1 WSHSY and CDR2 SAAADI come from the germline V gene. The CDR3 totals 16 residues. The V and J ends lost 3 bases and 0 bases, in that order; junction bases with no gene match: 5. The chain's CDR3 is CASSDVASGSTDTQYF. The CDR3 DNA is TGCGCCAGCAGTGACGTGGCTAGCGGGAGCACAGATACGCAGTATTTT.

This clone was detected a few times. The V call is TRBV4-1, the J call TRBJ1-5; D is possibly TRBD1 (6 bases). The CDR3 spans 13 residues. Germline V gene lookup returns CDR1 MGHRA and CDR2 YSYEKL. The V end lost 3 bases, the J end lost 5 bases, and 8 bases lay between the germline ends. The CDR3 spells CASSHSGDQPQHF. In nucleotides, the CDR3 is TGCGCCAGCAGCCACTCAGGGGATCAGCCCCAGCATTTT.

The genes are TRBV28 and TRBJ2-7, with 8 bases matching TRBD2. Per germline, CDR1 MDHEN and CDR2 SYDVKM. Trimming cost V 6 bases and J 3 bases; bases outside gene matches: 10. The CDR3 is 15 residues long. The CDR3 DNA reads TGTGCCAGCAGCCCTCCGGCTAGCGGGCACTACGAGCAGTACTTC. Translating it yields CASSPPASGHYEQYF.

V gene TRBV29-1 combines with J gene TRBJ2-2; D is perhaps TRBD2 (6 bases). Trimming removed 7 bases at V and 5 bases at J, with 20 bases between. The CDR3 contains 15 residues. Germline V gene sequence: CDR1 SQVTM, CDR2 ANQGSEA. CDR3 region: CSAIRAGRGTGELFF. The CDR3, as DNA: TGCAGCGCCATAAGGGCGGGAAGGGGTACCGGGGAGCTGTTTTTT.

The V and J genes are TRBV7-2 and TRBJ2-1; 11 nucleotides agree with TRBD2. The J segment lost 8 bases and the V segment lost 2 bases, leaving 14 bases of the junction unmatched. The germline gives CDR1 SGHTA, CDR2 FQGNSA. The CDR3 totals 18 residues. In nucleotides, the CDR3 is TGTGCCAGCAGCTTAAACCCCTCGGTTACTAGCGGGAGCGATGAGCAGTTCTTC. As protein: CASSLNPSVTSGSDEQFF.

The chain links TRBV9 to TRBJ2-3; D is perhaps TRBD1 or TRBD2 (5 bases each). Germline loops: CDR1 SGDLS, CDR2 YYNGEE. This CDR3 region has 15 residues. Trimming took 0 bases from V and 1 from J, leaving 9 bases between them. The CDR3 spells CASSVEGTRTDTQYF. The CDR3, as DNA: TGTGCCAGCAGCGTAGAGGGGACCCGCACAGATACGCAGTATTTT.

V and J are TRBV27 and TRBJ2-1, with 12 nucleotides matching TRBD2. The CDR3 consists of 17 residues. CDR1 is MNHEY, CDR2 SMNVEV, per germline (reference sequence). Trimming cost V 3 bases and J 10 bases; bases outside gene matches: 13. As DNA, the CDR3 is TGTGCCAGCAGTTTCCCCTCTCTAGCGGGAGGGAATGGAGAGCAGTTCTTC. Translation: CASSFPSLAGGNGEQFF.

The chain recombines TRBV7-6 with TRBJ2-1; D not certain. Per germline, CDR1 SGHVS and CDR2 FNYEAQ. CDR3 length equals 11 residues. V was clipped by 5 bases and J by 5 bases, with 4 bases between them. Written as DNA, the CDR3 is TGTGCCAGCAGCCTTCACAATGAGCAGTTCTTC. Encoded protein: CASSLHNEQFF.

The V call is TRBV13, the J call TRBJ1-4; D perhaps matches TRBD1 (5 bases). The CDR3 has 16 residues. With 5 bases removed from V and 2 bases from J, the gap between germline ends came to 15 bases. Germline values: CDR1 PRHDT, CDR2 FYEKMQ (reference sequence). As DNA, the CDR3 is TGTGCCAGCAGCCGAAAGCGGGGGATGACTAATGAAAAACTGTTTTTT. This translates into CASSRKRGMTNEKLFF.

The chain combines TRBV5-6 with TRBJ1-1; 12 bases are a match to TRBD1. CDR3 length: 19 amino acids. Germline V gives CDR1 SGHDT, CDR2 YYEEEE. V shed 4 bases, J shed 0 bases, and the junction held 13 bases outside the gene matches. The CDR3 spells CASSLILGTGGLMNTEAFF. Here the CDR3 DNA reads TGTGCCAGCAGCCTCATATTGGGGACAGGGGGCCTGATGAACACTGAAGCTTTCTTT.

This clone showed up just a few times. The chain is built from TRBV7-9 and TRBJ2-7, with D uncertain. Trimming left V 5 bases short and J 5 bases short, with 7 bases between. Germline V lookup: CDR1 SEHNR, CDR2 FQNEAQ (reference sequence). The CDR3 has 11 amino acids. Here the CDR3 DNA reads TGTGCCAGCAGCCTATTTAACGAGCAGTACTTC. The encoded protein is CASSLFNEQYF.

The V gene is TRBV30, the J gene TRBJ1-3; 7 nucleotides line up with TRBD1. V lost 0 bases and J lost 11; bases outside the gene matches: 13. Germline loops: CDR1 GTSNPN, CDR2 SVGIG (reference sequence). There are 15 residues in the CDR3. The CDR3 is CAWSVGTDLGGAIYF. The CDR3 DNA sequence: TGTGCCTGGAGTGTAGGGACAGACCTTGGGGGTGCCATATATTTT. Supplemented by reference TRBV30 and TRBJ1-3, the full variable domain reads SQTIHQWPATLVQPVGSPLSLECTVEGTSNPNLYWYRQAAGRGLQLLFYSVGIGQISSEVPQNLSASRPQDRQFILSSKKLLLSDSGFYLCAWSVGTDLGGAIYFGEGSWLTVV.

The chain combines TRBV6-1 with TRBJ1-1; D possibly corresponds to TRBD1 (5 bases). V was clipped by 4 bases and J by 4 bases, with 10 bases between them. Germline V gene lookup returns CDR1 MNHNS and CDR2 SASEGT. This CDR3 is 13 amino acids long. Here the CDR3 DNA reads TGTGCCAGCAGTGCGGGGCGGCTCACTGAAGCTTTCTTT. Encoded protein: CASSAGRLTEAFF.

The V call is TRBV27, the J call TRBJ2-7; TRBD1 might be the D (6 bases). The V gene lost 6 bases and the J gene lost 0 bases, with 15 bases spanning the gap. The CDR3 has 15 amino acids. Germline-derived CDR1 and CDR2 are MNHEY and SMNVEV (reference sequence). The CDR3 DNA sequence: TGTGCCAGCAGCCCAGACAGGACTTACTCCTACGAGCAGTACTTC. Amino acids: CASSPDRTYSYEQYF.

This clone has only a few counts. The chain couples TRBV9 to TRBJ2-1; D gene unclear. CDR3 size: 14 residues. Germline-derived CDR1 and CDR2 are SGDLS and YYNGEE. V was cut by 0 bases and J by 8 bases, with 12 bases left in between. Here the CDR3 DNA reads TGTGCCAGCAGCGTAGGCAGGCTTCACGATGAGCAGTTCTTC. This gives the protein CASSVGRLHDEQFF.

The rearrangement links TRBV9 to TRBJ2-7, with 7 bases matching TRBD1. The germline CDR1 and CDR2 sequences are SGDLS and YYNGEE. The trim removed 3 bases at V and 3 bases at J, leaving 6 bases unmatched. The length of the CDR3 is 14 residues. As DNA, the CDR3 is TGTGCCAGCAGCGAGGGGGCGGAACTCTACGAGCAGTACTTC. It encodes CASSEGAELYEQYF.

This chain links TRBV7-9 with TRBJ2-7; no clear D. V was shortened by 4 bases and J by 2 bases, with 9 bases between the two germline ends. The CDR3 consists of 13 residues. CDR1 and CDR2 from the germline V gene are SEHNR and FQNEAQ (reference sequence). CDR3 DNA: TGTGCCAGCAGCTCGTCAGGAGCCTACGAGCAGTACTTC. Translation gives CASSSSGAYEQYF.

In its sample, this clone was seen a few times. The chain couples TRBV9 to TRBJ2-7; D may be TRBD1 (6 bases). In germline, CDR1 is SGDLS, CDR2 YYNGEE. V lost 1 base and J lost 5, with 13 bases in between. The CDR3 sequence is 14 residues long. The CDR3 loop is CASSVTGTGNEQYF. DNA for the CDR3: TGTGCCAGCAGCGTAACAGGGACGGGGAACGAGCAGTACTTC.

The chain combines TRBV7-6 with TRBJ2-7; possible D gene TRBD1, 5 bases. V lost 2 bases and J 0 bases, leaving 14 bases between the germline ends. Germline CDR1 is SGHVS and CDR2 is FNYEAQ. The CDR3 totals 16 residues. DNA of the CDR3: TGTGCCAGCAGCTTAATACGACAGATCTTCTCCTACGAGCAGTACTTC. Translated, it gives CASSLIRQIFSYEQYF.

The rearrangement joins TRBV30 to TRBJ2-2, with 10 bases that match TRBD2. The CDR3 covers 16 residues. From germline, CDR1 is GTSNPN and CDR2 SVGIG (reference sequence). The ends lost 2 bases at V and 5 bases at J; junction bases unmatched: 8. The CDR3 region has the DNA TGTGCCTGGAGTCTCGGGAGCGGGAGGGAAACCGGGGAGCTGTTTTTT. Translation: CAWSLGSGRETGELFF.